The 17 T cell receptor beta chains listed next were all sequenced from one sample in a study of monozygotic twins with inflammatory bowel disease. From its re-call of the 5' RACE reads, TCRdb lists each CDR3 protein once, without DNA. The table counts a few hundred thousand distinct CDR3 sequences; just over 2.5% lies in the top ten. The source material was blood. The source is a human donor with ulcerative colitis or Crohn's disease, or a healthy co-twin of an affected twin (not recorded which).

V is TRBV7-3 and J is TRBJ1-1. Germline CDR1 is SGHTA and CDR2 is FQGTGA. The CDR3 is made up of 14 amino acids. CDR3 residues: CASSLYGGNTEAFF.

The chain has TRBV7-2 and TRBJ2-7; TCRdb proposes TRBD1, but this gene call is untestable without DNA. The germline V gene has CDR1 SGHTA and CDR2 FQGNSA. CDR3 length equals 17 residues. The CDR3 loop reads CASSRTSAGAPSYEQYF. Full variable domain (remainder filled in from reference TRBV7-2 and TRBJ2-7): GAGVSQSPSNKVTEKGKDVELRCDPISGHTALYWYRQSLGQGLEFLIYFQGNSAPDKSGLPSDRFSAERTGGSVSTLTIQRTQQEDSAVYLCASSRTSAGAPSYEQYFGPGTRLTVT.

The chain recombines TRBV12-3 or TRBV12-4 with TRBJ2-7; TCRdb's D call of TRBD1 is untestable without DNA. CDR3 length equals 16 residues. CDR3: CASRPDQGNYSYEQYF.

The rearrangement uses TRBV5-6 and TRBJ1-4. The CDR3 length is 15 residues. The V gene's germline CDR1 is SGHDT and CDR2 YYEEEE. The chain's CDR3 is CASSKYTGSFEKLFF.

This chain links TRBV28 with TRBJ1-1; the D call from TCRdb, TRBD1, cannot be confirmed without DNA. CDR1 is MDHEN, CDR2 SYDVKM, per germline. The CDR3 is 12 amino acids. The CDR3 loop reads CASSLVTGGAFF.

V gene TRBV20-1 combines with J gene TRBJ2-5; TCRdb indicates TRBD2, and absent DNA this call remains unverified. The germline CDR1 and CDR2 sequences are DFQATT and SNEGSKA (reference sequence). This CDR3 contains 14 residues. The chain's CDR3 is CRLGRGGPQETQYF.

The chain has TRBV2 and TRBJ2-1; TCRdb indicates TRBD2, and absent DNA this call remains unverified. Germline CDR1 is SNHLY and CDR2 is FYNNEI. This CDR3 is 15 amino acids long. This chain's CDR3 is CASSSSESSYNEQFF.

The chain couples TRBV29-1 to TRBJ1-1; the TCRdb D gene call, TRBD1, has no DNA to confirm it. Germline loops: CDR1 SQVTM, CDR2 ANQGSEA. This CDR3 contains 14 residues. The CDR3 is CSVGYRGMNTEAFF.

This rearrangement joins TRBV4-3 to TRBJ1-1; lacking DNA, the TRBD1 call made by TCRdb goes unchecked. Germline-derived CDR1 and CDR2 are LGHNA and YSLEER. This CDR3 has 13 amino acids. CDR3 in amino acids: CASRDRGNTEAFF.

This chain links TRBV29-1 with TRBJ2-3; without DNA, the TCRdb call of TRBD2 cannot be checked. CDR3 length equals 13 residues. CDR1 is SQVTM and CDR2 is ANQGSEA in the germline V gene. The CDR3 loop reads CSVAGGEADTQYF.

J is TRBJ2-7 and V is TRBV20-1; TCRdb lists TRBD1, though no DNA is available to test this call. The CDR3 covers 18 residues. From germline, CDR1 is DFQATT and CDR2 SNEGSKA (reference sequence). The CDR3 sequence is CSASPPDPWNLDSYEQYF.

CDR3 loop: CASSIGPGRTEAFF. The chain has TRBV19 and TRBJ1-1; TCRdb's assignment of TRBD1 cannot be checked, as there is no DNA. The CDR3 is 14 residues long. The germline CDR1 and CDR2 sequences are LNHDA and SQIVND (reference sequence).

The genes are TRBV7-7 and TRBJ2-1. Germline-derived CDR1 and CDR2 are SSHAT and FNYEAQ (reference sequence). CDR3 length equals 14 residues. The CDR3 is CASSRELASWEQFF.

The chain combines TRBV19 with TRBJ1-1; TCRdb's D call, TRBD1, is unchecked because there is no DNA. The CDR3 spans 15 residues. Germline V lookup: CDR1 LNHDA, CDR2 SQIVND (reference sequence). This CDR3 reads CASALEVTGSTEAFF.

The chain uses TRBV27 and TRBJ2-1; TCRdb gives TRBD1 as the D gene, but with no DNA this cannot be confirmed. The CDR3 covers 12 residues. Germline-derived CDR1 and CDR2 are MNHEY and SMNVEV (reference sequence). This CDR3 is CASGTRVGEQFF.

V and J are TRBV29-1 and TRBJ2-2. Germline V CDR1 and CDR2: SQVTM, ANQGSEA. The CDR3 spans 14 residues. CDR3 sequence reads: CSALRGRNTGELFF.

The chain has TRBV7-6 and TRBJ2-6. Germline CDR1 and CDR2: SGHVS and FNYEAQ. The CDR3 loop spans 17 amino acids. CDR3 loop: CASSFYTETDGANVLTF.